The entry that follows covers one T cell receptor (beta chain) sequence. What it binds is unknown. With UMIs, 5'RACE template switching was used to make TCR beta cDNA. TCRdb re-called the 5' RACE reads; every CDR3 protein appears as one record, without DNA. The table lists roughly 450,000 distinct CDR3 sequences, with approximately 1.5% in the top ten. These data belong to a study of T cells expressing NK-cell markers. Across the whole study: Most of the eight sequenced donors tested HCMV-seropositive; one tested seronegative.

The study, taken as a whole, reports: Expanded NKG2C+ T cell clones were not confirmed as HCMV-specific.

CDR1 is DFQATT and CDR2 is SNEGSKA in the germline V gene (reference sequence). This CDR3 has 17 residues. The V call is TRBV20-1, the J call TRBJ1-5. This clonotype was obtained from a woman aged 45-60 years in good health. Material for sequencing was blood T cells: a sorted CD56 or NKG2C T cell subset, CD4+ or CD8+ T cells, or bulk PBMC T cells (not recorded which). The CDR3 loop is CSAQTTWQGQGNQPQHF.